This section outlines one T cell receptor (beta chain) sequence together with its context. Its antigen is unidentified. The PCR made use of 60 Vbeta and 13 Jbeta primers. Sequencing used immunoSEQ multiplex PCR; TCRdb keeps in-frame clones, though not all of them. The sample contains 150,000 to 200,000 clones, approximately 73% of which appear only once. This CDR3 comprises 13 residues. Trimming removed 4 bases from V and 3 bases from J, with 10 bases in between. Germline CDR1 is MNHEY and CDR2 is SVGAGI. The sample is drawn from a study of cytomegalovirus exposure and HLA in healthy donors. The wider study: The study's early data release held roughly 91 million unique TCRs from HLA-typed donors. Points from the study as a whole: Trimming of TCR beta V- and J-genes showed a link, identified in a later analysis, to a missense DCLRE1C variant.

This rearrangement joins TRBV6-5 to TRBJ2-7; TRBD2 is a possible D gene (5 bases). The TCR comes from a woman aged 18-35 years in good health and CMV-seropositive. The sequenced sample consisted of PBMCs. CDR3 coding DNA: TGTGCCAGCAGTTGGAGGTCCAACTACGAGCAGTACTTC. Protein product: CASSWRSNYEQYF.